The text below deals with one T cell receptor (beta chain). This specimen comes from a study of T-cell memory formation after mild COVID-19. One entry per CDR3 protein results from TCRdb running MiXCR on the 5' RACE reads. The sample lists 300,000 to 400,000 distinct CDR3 sequences, 28% occurring once. This CDR3 is built from 15 residues. V was pared by 3 bases and J by 3 bases, with 11 bases of the junction left unmatched. CDR1 is DFQATT and CDR2 is SNEGSKA in the germline V gene (reference sequence). The source material was PBMCs or a T cell subset sorted from them (not recorded which). This sequence was found in an adult woman who had mild COVID-19 (a few samples of this study predate the infection). Cell type and time point are not known. The chain has TRBV20-1 and TRBJ2-7, with 7 positions matching TRBD1. CDR3: CSASPTLRDSYEQYF. CDR3 coding DNA: TGCAGTGCTAGTCCAACCCTCCGGGACAGCTACGAGCAGTACTTC.